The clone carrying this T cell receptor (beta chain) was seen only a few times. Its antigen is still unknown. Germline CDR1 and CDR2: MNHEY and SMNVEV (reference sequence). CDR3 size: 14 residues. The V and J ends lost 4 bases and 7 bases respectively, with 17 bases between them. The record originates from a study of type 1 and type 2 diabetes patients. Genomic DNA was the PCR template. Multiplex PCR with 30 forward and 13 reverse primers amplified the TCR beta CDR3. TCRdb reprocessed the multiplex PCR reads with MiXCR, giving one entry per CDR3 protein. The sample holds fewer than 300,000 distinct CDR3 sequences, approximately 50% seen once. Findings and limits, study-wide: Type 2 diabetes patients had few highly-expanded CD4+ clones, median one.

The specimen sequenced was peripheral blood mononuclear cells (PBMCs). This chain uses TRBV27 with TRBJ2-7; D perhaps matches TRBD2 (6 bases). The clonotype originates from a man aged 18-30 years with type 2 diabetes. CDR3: CASSWDPRGGEQYF. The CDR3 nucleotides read TGTGCCAGCAGTTGGGACCCCCGGGGAGGTGAGCAGTACTTC.